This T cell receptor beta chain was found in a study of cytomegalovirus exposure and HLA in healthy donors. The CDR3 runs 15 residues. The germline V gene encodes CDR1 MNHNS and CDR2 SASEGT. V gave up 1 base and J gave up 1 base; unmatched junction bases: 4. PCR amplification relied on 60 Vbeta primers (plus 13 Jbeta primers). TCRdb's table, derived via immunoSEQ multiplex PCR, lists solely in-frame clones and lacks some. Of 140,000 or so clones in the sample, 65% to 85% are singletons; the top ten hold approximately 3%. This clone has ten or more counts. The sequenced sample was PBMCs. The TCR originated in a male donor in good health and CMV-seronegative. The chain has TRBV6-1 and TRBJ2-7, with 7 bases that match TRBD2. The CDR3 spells CASSEEASGSYEQYF. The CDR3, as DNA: TGTGCCAGCAGTGAAGAGGCTAGCGGATCCTACGAGCAGTACTTC.